What follows is one T cell receptor beta chain and its context. The data were produced by immunoSEQ multiplex PCR, yet TCRdb's version contains in-frame clones alone and is incomplete. The table records tens of thousands of clones, 71% of them present only once. The record originates from a study of cytotoxic CD8 clonotypes in ibrutinib-treated CLL. CDR1 is MNHEY and CDR2 is SMNVEV in the germline V gene (reference sequence). There are 14 residues in the CDR3. V was clipped by 6 bases and J by 1 base, with 13 bases between them. The sample was PBMCs, taken after 12 months of ibrutinib treatment. The sequence was obtained from a human donor with chronic lymphocytic leukemia. The chain combines TRBV27 with TRBJ2-7; D perhaps matches TRBD1 (6 bases). DNA for the CDR3: TGTGCCAGCAGCCGCAGCAGGGGTTCCTACGAGCAGTACTTC. The encoded protein is CASSRSRGSYEQYF.